This T cell receptor beta chain comes out of a study of shared clonotypes between healthy human individuals. Study-wide results and caveats: Tissue TCR repertoires likely differ from these blood-only repertoires.

V lost 7 bases and J lost 0, with 10 bases in between. CDR1 and CDR2 (germline): SGHRS, YFSETQ. This CDR3 has 14 amino acids. With regard to this clone: Its antigen remains unidentified.

Here immunoSEQ multiplex PCR was the method, and the copy in TCRdb shows in-frame clones only, minus some. The profile shows roughly 1.5 million clones, nearly 99% of them singletons. The origin of this receptor is a man younger than 45 in good health. The chain has TRBV5-1 and TRBJ2-2; D is uncertain. Source material: naive CD4+ T cells sorted from blood. Subset defined: CD45RA+ positively selected. The chain's CDR3 is CASGNLANTGELFF. The CDR3 DNA reads as TGCGCCAGCGGGAACCTCGCGAACACCGGGGAGCTGTTTTTT.